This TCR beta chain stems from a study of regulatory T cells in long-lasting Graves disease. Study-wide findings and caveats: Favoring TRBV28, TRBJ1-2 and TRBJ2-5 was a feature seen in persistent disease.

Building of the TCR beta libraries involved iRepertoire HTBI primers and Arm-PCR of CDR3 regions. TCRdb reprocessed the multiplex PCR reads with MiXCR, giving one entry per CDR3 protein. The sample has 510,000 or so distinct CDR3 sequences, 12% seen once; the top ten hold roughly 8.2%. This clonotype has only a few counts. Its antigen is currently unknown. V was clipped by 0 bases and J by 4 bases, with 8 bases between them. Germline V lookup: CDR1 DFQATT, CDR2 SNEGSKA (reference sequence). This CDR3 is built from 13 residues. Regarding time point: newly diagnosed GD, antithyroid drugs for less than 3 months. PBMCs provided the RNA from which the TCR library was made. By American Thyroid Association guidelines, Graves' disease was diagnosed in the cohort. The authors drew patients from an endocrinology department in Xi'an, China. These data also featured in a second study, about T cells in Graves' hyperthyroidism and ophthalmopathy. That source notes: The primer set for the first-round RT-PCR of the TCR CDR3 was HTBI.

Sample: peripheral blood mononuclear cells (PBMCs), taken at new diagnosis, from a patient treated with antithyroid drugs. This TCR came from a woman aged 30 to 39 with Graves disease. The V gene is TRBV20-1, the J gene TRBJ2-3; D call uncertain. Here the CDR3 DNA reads TGCAGTGCTAGAGATTTATGGTCAGATACGCAGTATTTT. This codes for CSARDLWSDTQYF.